Listed here are 5 T cell receptor beta chains from one sample, sequenced in a study of technical replicates of blood from several donors. Sequencing was performed with immunoSEQ multiplex PCR; in TCRdb, only in-frame clones are kept and a portion is missing. The sample has some 81,000 clones, 91% seen once. Specimen: T cells isolated from PBMCs. These receptors originate from a human donor in good health.

This chain links TRBV29-1 with TRBJ1-2, with 8 bases matching TRBD1. CDR3 length equals 17 residues. With 6 bases clipped from V and 4 bases from J, the junction kept 19 bases outside the gene matches. The V gene's germline CDR1 is SQVTM and CDR2 ANQGSEA. As DNA, the CDR3 is TGCAGCGTCGAGTATGACAGGGGAGGCAAGTATGCCTATGGCTACACCTTC. It translates to CSVEYDRGGKYAYGYTF.

The chain links TRBV29-1 to TRBJ2-5; 9 nucleotides match TRBD1. Germline V CDR1 and CDR2: SQVTM, ANQGSEA. V gave up 6 bases and J gave up 5 bases; unmatched junction bases: 13. The CDR3 spans 15 residues. The CDR3 coding sequence is TGCAGCGTAACCGGGACAGGGTCTTGGGGGGAGACCCAGTACTTC. This encodes CSVTGTGSWGETQYF.

In DNA form, the CDR3 reads TGTGCCAGCAGTTCGAGCGGAGCCTCCGGGGACGAGCAGTACTTC. This translates into CASSSSGASGDEQYF. This chain links TRBV28 with TRBJ2-7; tentatively, D is TRBD2 (5 bases). Germline V gene sequence: CDR1 MDHEN, CDR2 SYDVKM. Trimming stripped 4 bases from V and 5 bases from J, with 18 bases between. The CDR3 has 15 residues.

The V and J genes are TRBV10-1 and TRBJ2-2, with D unclear. The ends were cut back, 2 bases at V and 6 bases at J, with 10 bases in the middle. The length of the CDR3 is 14 residues. CDR1 WNHNN and CDR2 SYGVQD come from the germline V gene (reference sequence). CDR3 protein: CASSEGRLAGELFF. The CDR3 DNA sequence: TGCGCCAGCAGTGAGGGTCGACTGGCCGGGGAGCTGTTTTTT.

V usage is TRBV6-1 and J usage is TRBJ2-4; D remains unclear. This CDR3 has 14 amino acids. Germline V gene lookup returns CDR1 MNHNS and CDR2 SASEGT. Deletions cut 0 bases from V and 2 bases from J, with 5 bases between. The CDR3 DNA sequence: TGTGCCAGCAGTGAAGCGGGCACCAAAAACATTCAGTACTTC. Translation: CASSEAGTKNIQYF.